Sequencing of this T cell receptor (beta chain) was carried out in a study of control samples from healthy donors and cancer patients. Only in-frame clones appear in the TCRdb table, and some are missing; sequencing was by immunoSEQ multiplex PCR. The sample includes over 110,000 clones, approximately 86% of them seen just once. This clone was detected only a few times. Sequences were obtained from blood. The sequence was obtained from a young woman in good health.

DNA for the CDR3: TGTGCCAGCAGTTACTGGACTAACTATGGCTACACCTTC. Its protein product is CASSYWTNYGYTF. This chain joins TRBV6-5 and TRBJ1-2, with unresolved D. Trimming took 1 base from V and 0 from J, leaving 3 bases between them. Germline V lookup: CDR1 MNHEY, CDR2 SVGAGI. The CDR3 totals 13 residues.